Sequencing of this T cell receptor (beta chain) was carried out in a study of molecular identifiers for immune sequencing clone quantification. This clonotype was observed many times. TCRdb passed the PCR reads through MiXCR, listing each CDR3 protein once. The data contain over 600,000 distinct CDR3 sequences, 20% of them singletons. This CDR3 has 14 amino acids. Germline V gene lookup returns CDR1 MDHEN and CDR2 SYDVKM. V was clipped by 4 bases and J by 6 bases; unmatched bases: 5. The chain joins TRBV28 to TRBJ1-5; TRBD1 matches 8 bases. The material sequenced was naive CD8+ T cells from blood, with Jurkat cell RNA spiked in. Subset of the sample: FACS-sorted CD8+CD4-CCR7+CD45RA+ naive T cells. The receptor's source is a human donor in good health. Some libraries in this study had Jurkat cell RNA spiked in. CDR3 coding DNA: TGTGCCAGCAGTTCAAGGACAGGGCTTCAGCCCCAGCATTTT. Translation gives CASSSRTGLQPQHF.